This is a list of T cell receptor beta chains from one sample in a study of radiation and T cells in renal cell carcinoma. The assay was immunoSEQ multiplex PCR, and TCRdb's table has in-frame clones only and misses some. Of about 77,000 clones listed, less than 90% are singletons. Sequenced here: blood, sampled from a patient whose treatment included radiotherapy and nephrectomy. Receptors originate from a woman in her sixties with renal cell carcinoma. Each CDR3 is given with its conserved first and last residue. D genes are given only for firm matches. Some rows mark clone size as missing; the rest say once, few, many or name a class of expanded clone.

CDR3 DNA: TGTGCCAGCAGCCTACAGGACAGGGGGACCGGGGAGCTGTTTTTT; CDR3 protein: CASSLQDRGTGELFF; J gene: TRBJ2-2; V gene: TRBV5-4; D gene: TRBD1; clone size: NA
CDR3 DNA: TGTGCCAGCAGCTTAGAGGGGACTAGCAGATACGAGCAGTACTTC; CDR3 protein: CASSLEGTSRYEQYF; J gene: TRBJ2-7; V gene: TRBV7-2; D gene: TRBD2; clone size: once
CDR3 DNA: TGTGCCAGCAGTGAAGGCGGGGACAGGGTGAGGTCCGGGGAGCTGTTTTTT; CDR3 protein: CASSEGGDRVRSGELFF; J gene: TRBJ2-2; V gene: TRBV6-1; D gene: TRBD1; clone size: NA
CDR3 DNA: TGTGCCAGCAGTTACTCCCCGGCGGTAAAAAAACTGTTTTTT; CDR3 protein: CASSYSPAVKKLFF; J gene: TRBJ1-4; V gene: TRBV6-6; D gene: NA; clone size: NA
CDR3 DNA: TGCAGTGCTAGGGAGCTCGAGACCCAGTACTTC; CDR3 protein: CSARELETQYF; J gene: TRBJ2-5; V gene: TRBV20-1; D gene: NA; clone size: NA
CDR3 DNA: TGCGCCAGCAGACCGGGACAGTACGACGAGCAGTACTTC; CDR3 protein: CASRPGQYDEQYF; J gene: TRBJ2-7; V gene: TRBV10-2; D gene: TRBD1; clone size: NA
CDR3 DNA: TGCGCCAGCAGCCAAGGGGGACAGGGCGGAAAACTGTTTTTT; CDR3 protein: CASSQGGQGGKLFF; J gene: TRBJ1-4; V gene: TRBV4-1; D gene: TRBD1; clone size: NA
CDR3 DNA: TGCGCCAGCAGCGACCTGACTAGCGGGGTCACAGATACGCAGTATTTT; CDR3 protein: CASSDLTSGVTDTQYF; J gene: TRBJ2-3; V gene: TRBV5-1; D gene: TRBD2; clone size: NA
CDR3 DNA: TGCGCCAGCAGCTTGGAGTTCGGGAGACTATACGAGCAGTACTTC; CDR3 protein: CASSLEFGRLYEQYF; J gene: TRBJ2-7; V gene: TRBV5-1; D gene: NA; clone size: NA
CDR3 DNA: TGTGCCAGCAGCATCGGGGGGAGCTCTGGAAACACCATATATTTT; CDR3 protein: CASSIGGSSGNTIYF; J gene: TRBJ1-3; V gene: TRBV6-5; D gene: NA; clone size: NA
CDR3 DNA: TGTGCCAGCAGCTTGAGCGGGGGGCCCAGCTCCTACAATGAGCAGTTCTTC; CDR3 protein: CASSLSGGPSSYNEQFF; J gene: TRBJ2-1; V gene: TRBV7-3; D gene: TRBD2; clone size: NA
CDR3 DNA: TGCGCCAGCAGTGAGGGTCGTCAAGCGGGGTACAATGAGCAGTTCTTC; CDR3 protein: CASSEGRQAGYNEQFF; J gene: TRBJ2-1; V gene: TRBV10-2; D gene: TRBD2; clone size: NA
CDR3 DNA: TGCGCCAGCAGCTTGGTCTGGGGGATGAACACTGAAGCTTTCTTT; CDR3 protein: CASSLVWGMNTEAFF; J gene: TRBJ1-1; V gene: TRBV5-1; D gene: NA; clone size: NA
CDR3 DNA: TGCGCCAGCAGCCAGGGTCAGGACACAGATACGCAGTATTTT; CDR3 protein: CASSQGQDTDTQYF; J gene: TRBJ2-3; V gene: TRBV5-1; D gene: NA; clone size: NA
CDR3 DNA: TGTGCCAGTACCCCGGGACAGACCTACGAGCAGTACTTC; CDR3 protein: CASTPGQTYEQYF; J gene: TRBJ2-7; V gene: TRBV28; D gene: TRBD1; clone size: NA
CDR3 DNA: TGTGCCAGCAGCTCGGGACAGCAAACCTATAATTCACCCCTCCACTTT; CDR3 protein: CASSSGQQTYNSPLHF; J gene: TRBJ1-6; V gene: TRBV11-2; D gene: TRBD1; clone size: once
CDR3 DNA: TGTGCCAGCAGTGAAACGGCTAGCACAGATACGCAGTATTTT; CDR3 protein: CASSETASTDTQYF; J gene: TRBJ2-3; V gene: TRBV6-1; D gene: NA; clone size: NA
CDR3 DNA: TGTGCCAGCAGTTACTCGAGTAGGCCAGAGTATGGCTACACCTTC; CDR3 protein: CASSYSSRPEYGYTF; J gene: TRBJ1-2; V gene: TRBV6-5; D gene: NA; clone size: NA
CDR3 DNA: TGTGCCAGTAGTCCGCGGGTCCGCGCCTCGCAGTTCTTC; CDR3 protein: CASSPRVRASQFF; J gene: TRBJ2-1; V gene: TRBV19; D gene: NA; clone size: once
CDR3 DNA: TGCGCCAGCAGCCAATCCCTTGCGGAGAGCTACGAGCAGTACTTC; CDR3 protein: CASSQSLAESYEQYF; J gene: TRBJ2-7; V gene: TRBV4-3; D gene: NA; clone size: NA
CDR3 DNA: TGTGCCAGCAGCGTCGCCGGCGACAGTTACAATGAGCAGTTCTTC; CDR3 protein: CASSVAGDSYNEQFF; J gene: TRBJ2-1; V gene: TRBV7-9; D gene: NA; clone size: NA
CDR3 DNA: TGTGCCAGCAGCTTATGGCTGGGGACGCCAGAGACCCAGTACTTC; CDR3 protein: CASSLWLGTPETQYF; J gene: TRBJ2-5; V gene: TRBV7-9; D gene: NA; clone size: NA
CDR3 DNA: TGTGCCAGCAGTTTAAGGGGAACCGAGCAGTACTTC; CDR3 protein: CASSLRGTEQYF; J gene: TRBJ2-7; V gene: TRBV27; D gene: NA; clone size: NA
CDR3 DNA: TGTGCCAGCAGAGGCGGGACTAACAATGAGCAGTTCTTC; CDR3 protein: CASRGGTNNEQFF; J gene: TRBJ2-1; V gene: TRBV27; D gene: TRBD2; clone size: NA
CDR3 DNA: TGTGCCAGCAGTTCACCCCCCGGGGGTAGCGGGATTGGGAGGGATACGCAGTATTTT; CDR3 protein: CASSSPPGGSGIGRDTQYF; J gene: TRBJ2-3; V gene: TRBV27; D gene: TRBD2; clone size: NA
CDR3 DNA: TGTGCCAGTAGTTTAGGATACAGGGCGAACACTGAAGCTTTCTTT; CDR3 protein: CASSLGYRANTEAFF; J gene: TRBJ1-1; V gene: TRBV19; D gene: NA; clone size: once
CDR3 DNA: TGTGCCATCGGGCCCGAGCCAGGGGGAGAGCAGTACTTC; CDR3 protein: CAIGPEPGGEQYF; J gene: TRBJ2-7; V gene: TRBV10-3; D gene: TRBD1; clone size: few
CDR3 DNA: TGTGCCAGCAGATTGGGACAGGGCGATCGCTACGAGCAGTACTTC; CDR3 protein: CASRLGQGDRYEQYF; J gene: TRBJ2-7; V gene: TRBV6-1; D gene: TRBD1; clone size: few
CDR3 DNA: TGCGCCAGCAGTGAGTCCGCAGGGATAGGTGAAAAACTGTTTTTT; CDR3 protein: CASSESAGIGEKLFF; J gene: TRBJ1-4; V gene: TRBV10-2; D gene: NA; clone size: NA
CDR3 DNA: TGTGCCAGCAGCCAAACCGGGACAGGGAACGATGGCTACACCTTC; CDR3 protein: CASSQTGTGNDGYTF; J gene: TRBJ1-2; V gene: TRBV11-2; D gene: TRBD1; clone size: NA
CDR3 DNA: TGTGCCAGCAGCTTGCCGCTAGGGGGGAAGGAGACCCAGTACTTC; CDR3 protein: CASSLPLGGKETQYF; J gene: TRBJ2-5; V gene: TRBV5-4; D gene: NA; clone size: NA
CDR3 DNA: TGTGCCAGCAGTTTGTCAGGGGTCACTGAAGCTTTCTTT; CDR3 protein: CASSLSGVTEAFF; J gene: TRBJ1-1; V gene: TRBV28; D gene: NA; clone size: NA
CDR3 DNA: TGTGCCAGCAGCTTCGGACAGCCTCCTTACTACGAGCAGTACTTC; CDR3 protein: CASSFGQPPYYEQYF; J gene: TRBJ2-7; V gene: TRBV6-5; D gene: NA; clone size: NA
CDR3 DNA: TGTGCCAGCACCCTAGCGGGAGTGGCCTACAATGAGCAGTTCTTC; CDR3 protein: CASTLAGVAYNEQFF; J gene: TRBJ2-1; V gene: TRBV27; D gene: TRBD2; clone size: NA
CDR3 DNA: TGTGCCAGCTCACGGGCAGCGCAAGAGACCCAGTACTTC; CDR3 protein: CASSRAAQETQYF; J gene: TRBJ2-5; V gene: TRBV18; D gene: NA; clone size: NA
CDR3 DNA: TGTGCCACCAGCAGAGATGTAGGTGAAGCTTTCTTT; CDR3 protein: CATSRDVGEAFF; J gene: TRBJ1-1; V gene: TRBV15; D gene: NA; clone size: few
CDR3 DNA: TGTGCCATCAGTGAGTCGAAGGCAGGTGAAGCTTTCTTT; CDR3 protein: CAISESKAGEAFF; J gene: TRBJ1-1; V gene: TRBV10-3; D gene: NA; clone size: NA
CDR3 DNA: TGTGCCAGCAGCTTCCAGGGATTCGACACTGAAGCTTTCTTT; CDR3 protein: CASSFQGFDTEAFF; J gene: TRBJ1-1; V gene: TRBV7-2; D gene: NA; clone size: NA
CDR3 DNA: TGTGCCAGCAGTTACTTATCAGATACGCAGTATTTT; CDR3 protein: CASSYLSDTQYF; J gene: TRBJ2-3; V gene: TRBV28; D gene: NA; clone size: NA